These 30 T cell receptor beta chains originate from one sample sequenced in a study of Ad26.COV2.S vaccination and SARS-CoV-2 variants. Data came from immunoSEQ multiplex PCR; TCRdb stores just in-frame clones and leaves some out. Seen here are fewer than 500,000 clones, 90% observed once, and the top ten hold about 4.1%. Described treatment: some 20 received Ad26.COV2.S at low or high dose, single or two shots; five or six received placebo; per-sample allocation not given. Collection of samples fell on day 63 after the first vaccine or placebo injection. The sequencing here drew on peripheral blood, taken in a trial of Ad26.COV2.S vaccine versus placebo. The receptor source for this set is a person between 18 and 65 years old who received the Ad26.COV2.S COVID-19 vaccine or a placebo.

The V and J genes are TRBV29-1 and TRBJ2-4, with D possibly being TRBD2 (5 bases). Trimming removed 2 bases at V and 8 bases at J, with 7 bases between. There are 11 residues in the CDR3. From germline, CDR1 is SQVTM and CDR2 ANQGSEA. The CDR3 region is CSVEKGDIQYF. DNA of the CDR3: TGCAGCGTTGAAAAGGGAGACATTCAGTACTTC. Filled out from reference TRBV29-1 and TRBJ2-4, the complete variable domain reads SAVISQKPSRDICQRGTSLTIQCQVDSQVTMMFWYRQQPGQSLTLIATANQGSEATYESGFVIDKFPISRPNLTFSTLTVSNMSPEDSSIYLCSVEKGDIQYFGAGTRLSVL.

V and J are TRBV5-4 and TRBJ2-7; 12 bases map to TRBD2. The CDR3 contains 15 residues. Germline V gene data show CDR1 as SGHNT and CDR2 as YYREEE (reference sequence). Trimming removed 0 bases from V and 6 bases from J; junction bases left unmatched: 4. The CDR3 bases are TGTGCCAGCAGCTTGGTGGCTAGCGGGAGGGGCGAGCAGTACTTC. Translating it yields CASSLVASGRGEQYF.

The chain combines TRBV29-1 with TRBJ2-5; 13 positions agree with TRBD2. Trimming at V came to 7 bases and at J to 3 bases, leaving 8 bases not matched to a gene. CDR3 length: 15 residues. CDR1 SQVTM and CDR2 ANQGSEA come from the germline V gene. Here the CDR3 reads CSGAMGTSGKETQYF. Here the CDR3 DNA reads TGCAGCGGAGCGATGGGGACTAGCGGGAAAGAGACCCAGTACTTC.

The chain couples TRBV5-1 to TRBJ2-7, with TRBD1 matching 7 bases. Unmatched junction bases numbered 5, after V lost 5 bases and J lost 0 bases. This CDR3 is built from 14 residues. Germline assignment: CDR1 SGHRS and CDR2 YFSETQ. The CDR3 loop reads CASRQGPSSYEQYF. The CDR3 DNA reads as TGCGCCAGCAGACAGGGGCCTTCCTCCTACGAGCAGTACTTC.

The chain couples TRBV18 to TRBJ2-1, with TRBD1 matching over 9 bases. CDR1 is KGHSH and CDR2 is LQKENI in the germline V gene. There are 15 residues in the CDR3. The trim removed 4 bases at V and 14 bases at J, leaving 15 bases unmatched. CDR3 sequence (DNA): TGTGCCAGCTCACTTACACAACCCGGGACAGGGAATAAGTTCTTC. This sequence encodes CASSLTQPGTGNKFF.

The V gene is TRBV29-1, the J gene TRBJ2-7; tentative D call: TRBD1 (6 bases). V shed 5 bases and J shed 4 bases, with 18 bases lying between them. This CDR3 has 14 amino acids. CDR1 is SQVTM and CDR2 is ANQGSEA in the germline V gene. The CDR3 protein is CSVSLGRGAYEQYF. The CDR3 DNA follows: TGCAGCGTTAGTCTGGGCAGGGGAGCGTACGAGCAGTACTTC.

The CDR3 sequence is CASSPTGGGYTF. The CDR3 nucleotides are TGTGCCAGCAGTCCAACGGGGGGAGGCTACACCTTC. The chain joins TRBV27 to TRBJ1-2, with D possibly being TRBD1 (5 bases). V was trimmed by 5 bases and J by 8 bases, leaving 12 bases between them. CDR3 length equals 12 residues. Per the germline V gene, CDR1 is MNHEY and CDR2 is SMNVEV (reference sequence).

The chain recombines TRBV7-3 with TRBJ2-1, with D unresolved. V lost 5 bases and J lost 4, with 9 bases in between. The germline V gene encodes CDR1 SGHTA and CDR2 FQGTGA. This CDR3 contains 13 residues. The CDR3 DNA reads as TGTGCCAGCAGCCAGTACAGTTACAATGAGCAGTTCTTC. It encodes CASSQYSYNEQFF.

The chain is built from TRBV15 and TRBJ2-7; D possibly matches TRBD1 or TRBD2 (5 bases each). V was clipped by 0 bases and J by 6 bases, with 12 bases between them. CDR3 length equals 14 residues. Germline lookup yields CDR1 LNHNV and CDR2 YYDKDF (reference sequence). CDR3 region: CATSREEGTGEQYF. CDR3 sequence (DNA): TGTGCCACCAGCAGAGAAGAGGGGACGGGCGAGCAGTACTTC.

The chain is built from TRBV7-8 and TRBJ2-1, with D possibly TRBD1 on 6 matching bases. The V end was cut by 3 bases, the J end by 0 bases, with 15 bases between. This CDR3 region has 17 residues. CDR1 and CDR2 (germline): SGHVS, FQNEAQ. CDR3 in amino acids: CASSLGASAISYNEQFF. The CDR3 DNA reads as TGTGCCAGCAGCTTGGGGGCGTCTGCAATCTCCTACAATGAGCAGTTCTTC.

V and J are TRBV20-1 and TRBJ2-1, with D possibly matching TRBD1 (6 bases). Germline CDR1 is DFQATT and CDR2 is SNEGSKA (reference sequence). Trimming took 7 bases from V and 5 from J, leaving 6 bases between them. The CDR3 has 10 amino acids. The CDR3 is CSGTDNEQFF. Here the CDR3 DNA reads TGCAGTGGGACAGACAATGAGCAGTTCTTC.

The chain links TRBV11-2 to TRBJ2-2; 9 bases map to TRBD2. Germline trimming cut 3 bases from V and 5 bases from J; bases unmatched to any gene: 4. From germline, CDR1 is SGHAT and CDR2 FQNNGV. This CDR3 is 15 amino acids long. The CDR3 DNA reads TGTGCCAGCAGCTTTAGCGGGAGATGGACCGGGGAGCTGTTTTTT. Residues: CASSFSGRWTGELFF.

The V gene is TRBV5-1, the J gene TRBJ2-5; D possibly corresponds to TRBD2 (7 bases). V lost 0 bases and J 0 bases, leaving 21 bases between the germline ends. Germline V gene data show CDR1 as SGHRS and CDR2 as YFSETQ. This CDR3 spans 19 amino acids. CDR3 protein: CASSLGGWTAGRYQETQYF. The CDR3 DNA reads as TGCGCCAGCAGCTTGGGAGGGTGGACAGCCGGGAGGTACCAAGAGACCCAGTACTTC.

With regard to this clone: The same CDR3 arises from other DNA sequences in this sample as well. V and J are TRBV28 and TRBJ2-7, with D possibly TRBD2 on 6 matching bases. The CDR3 has 14 amino acids. Germline V gene data show CDR1 as MDHEN and CDR2 as SYDVKM. Trimming took off 3 bases at V and 3 bases at J, with 12 bases between the two ends. The DNA for the CDR3 is TGTGCCAGCAGTTTGGGAGGTCAGGGCTACGAGCAGTACTTC. Amino acids: CASSLGGQGYEQYF.

This clone was seen a few times. V and J are TRBV3-1 (or the pseudogene TRBV3-2) and TRBJ2-7; 7 positions agree with TRBD2. From germline, CDR1 is LGHDT and CDR2 YNNKEL (reference sequence). The CDR3 consists of 15 residues. V shed 3 bases and J 2 bases; nucleotides not matched to a gene: 7. CDR3 coding DNA: TGTGCCAGCAGCCATCGAGGGAGGGGCACCTACGAGCAGTACTTC. Protein sequence: CASSHRGRGTYEQYF.

This rearrangement joins TRBV4-2 to TRBJ1-5; D possibly corresponds to TRBD1 (6 bases). CDR3 size: 17 residues. V lost 0 bases and J lost 3, with 15 bases in between. From germline, CDR1 is LGHNA and CDR2 YNFKEQ. This CDR3 is CASSQERHRDHNQPQHF. Written as DNA, the CDR3 is TGTGCCAGCAGCCAAGAACGTCACAGGGATCACAATCAGCCCCAGCATTTT.

The gene calls are TRBV7-3 and TRBJ1-2; possibly TRBD1 for D (6 bases). Germline assignment: CDR1 SGHTA and CDR2 FQGTGA. V lost 4 bases to trimming and J lost 7 bases, with 13 bases between them. The CDR3 is made up of 13 amino acids. The chain's CDR3 is CASSYDGGGGYTF. CDR3 nucleotides: TGTGCCAGCAGCTACGACGGAGGGGGTGGCTACACCTTC. Variable domain in full (rest from reference TRBV7-3 and TRBJ1-2): GAGVSQTPSNKVTEKGKYVELRCDPISGHTALYWYRQSLGQGPEFLIYFQGTGAADDSGLPNDRFFAVRPEGSVSTLKIQRTERGDSAVYLCASSYDGGGGYTFGSGTRLTVV.

J is TRBJ2-2 and V is TRBV18; unclear D gene. Trimming pared 3 bases from V and 6 bases from J, leaving 14 bases between. The CDR3 sequence is 15 residues long. In germline, CDR1 is KGHSH, CDR2 LQKENI. CDR3 protein: CASSPRRGNAGELFF. The CDR3 DNA is TGTGCCAGCTCACCCAGACGTGGAAATGCCGGGGAGCTGTTTTTT.

The chain is built from TRBV24-1 and TRBJ2-7, with 7 nucleotides matching TRBD2. V gave up 0 bases and J gave up 0 bases; unmatched junction bases: 4. The CDR3 has 16 residues. CDR1 is KGHDR, CDR2 SFDVKD, per germline. This CDR3 reads CATSDLWGGSSYEQYF. CDR3 nucleotide sequence: TGTGCCACCAGTGATTTGTGGGGGGGGAGCTCCTACGAGCAGTACTTC.

This clone was seen just once. The CDR3 here is CASTRGLANYGYTF. As DNA, the CDR3 is TGTGCCAGCACTAGAGGGTTAGCTAACTATGGCTACACCTTC. The chain combines TRBV6-5 with TRBJ1-2; no clear D gene. Germline CDR1 and CDR2: MNHEY and SVGAGI. The CDR3 is 14 residues long. V was trimmed by 7 bases and J by 0 bases, leaving 12 bases between them.

The V call is TRBV5-1, the J call TRBJ2-7; 8 nucleotides match TRBD1. The V and J ends lost 1 base and 9 bases, in that order; junction bases with no gene match: 12. The germline CDR1 and CDR2 sequences are SGHRS and YFSETQ. The CDR3 covers 15 residues. In nucleotides, the CDR3 is TGCGCCAGCAGCTTGAGGGACAGGAAAGTGGCGAGGCAGTACTTC. It specifies CASSLRDRKVARQYF.

The V call is TRBV6-4, the J call TRBJ2-3, with 9 bases identical to TRBD2. V lost 2 bases to trimming and J lost 4 bases; unmatched junction nucleotides: 7. The CDR3 loop spans 16 amino acids. Germline V CDR1 and CDR2: MRHNA, SNTAGT. This CDR3 reads CASSDNQAGGADTQYF. Written as DNA, the CDR3 is TGTGCCAGCAGTGACAACCAGGCGGGAGGGGCAGATACGCAGTATTTT.

This clone was picked up one time. The gene calls are TRBV28 and TRBJ2-7; TRBD2 matches 7 bases. V trimming: 3 bases; J trimming: 0 bases; junction bases outside the gene matches: 11. The CDR3 extends over 17 amino acids. Per the germline V gene, CDR1 is MDHEN and CDR2 is SYDVKM. In nucleotides, the CDR3 is TGTGCCAGCAGTTTCACTAGCGTAGAACCTAGCTCCTACGAGCAGTACTTC. Amino acid sequence: CASSFTSVEPSSYEQYF.

Comments on this clone: An end of the junction does not agree with germline; a read error may underlie this. The chain is built from TRBV12-3 or TRBV12-4 and TRBJ2-4; tentatively, D is TRBD1 (5 bases). The CDR3 totals 12 residues. Written as DNA, the CDR3 is TGTGCAAGCAAGGGGGCCAAAAACATTCAGTACTTC. Amino acid sequence: CASKGAKNIQYF.

This sequence joins TRBV6-2 or TRBV6-3 and TRBJ2-7; TRBD2 matches 9 bases. The V gene's germline CDR1 is MNHEY and CDR2 SVGEGT. Trimming removed 2 bases from V and 6 bases from J; junction bases left unmatched: 26. This CDR3 has 21 amino acids. CDR3 amino acids: CASSYPGAGGFLVRVLCEQYF. In DNA, the CDR3 is TGTGCCAGCAGTTACCCTGGAGCGGGAGGTTTTCTTGTGAGGGTCCTTTGCGAGCAGTACTTC.

V and J are TRBV3-1 (or the pseudogene TRBV3-2) and TRBJ2-1; possibly TRBD1 or TRBD2 for D (6 bases each). V gave up 6 bases and J gave up 7 bases, with 25 bases separating them. The CDR3 is made up of 17 amino acids. The germline V gene encodes CDR1 LGHDT and CDR2 YNNKEL (reference sequence). Here the CDR3 DNA reads TGTGCCAGCAGACTAATGGGGGGCAGGGGTCAGGTGAATGAGCAGTTCTTC. Its translation is CASRLMGGRGQVNEQFF.

This chain connects TRBV28 to TRBJ1-2; 12 nucleotides match TRBD1. Germline V gene data show CDR1 as MDHEN and CDR2 as SYDVKM. The CDR3 sequence is 15 residues long. V was pared by 3 bases and J by 4 bases, with 3 bases of the junction left unmatched. The CDR3 is CASSFGTGGGYGYTF. As DNA, the CDR3 is TGTGCCAGCAGTTTCGGGACAGGGGGCGGCTATGGCTACACCTTC.

This sequence joins TRBV4-1 and TRBJ2-3; D is undetermined. The length of the CDR3 is 14 residues. V lost 3 bases, J lost 3 bases, and 10 bases lay in between. In germline, CDR1 is MGHRA, CDR2 YSYEKL. The CDR3 DNA is TGCGCCAGCAGCCAGTTACAGAGAACAGATACGCAGTATTTT. Amino acids: CASSQLQRTDTQYF.

This chain connects TRBV5-1 to TRBJ1-2; D call uncertain. Germline values: CDR1 SGHRS, CDR2 YFSETQ. Trimming took 0 bases from V and 3 from J, leaving 6 bases between them. CDR3 length equals 13 residues. In nucleotides, the CDR3 is TGCGCCAGCAGCTTGGATAGATACTATGGCTACACCTTC. Its protein is CASSLDRYYGYTF.

V and J are TRBV19 and TRBJ2-7; 9 bases line up with TRBD2. The CDR3 spans 14 residues. The germline V gene encodes CDR1 LNHDA and CDR2 SQIVND (reference sequence). V trimming: 6 bases; J trimming: 6 bases; junction bases outside the gene matches: 9. CDR3 sequence (DNA): TGTGCCAGTAGCGAAGCGGGAGGATTGGGCGAGCAGTACTTC. This sequence encodes CASSEAGGLGEQYF.